The rows below give T cell receptor beta chains drawn from one sample of a study of blood T cell repertoires in COVID-19. TCRdb keeps only in-frame clones here, not all; method: immunoSEQ multiplex PCR. The sample records almost 250,000 clones, roughly 85% being singletons. The material sequenced was PBMCs or T cells enriched from blood (not recorded which). The receptors here all came from a woman aged 50 to 60 with acute COVID-19. The CDR3 runs from the conserved cysteine through the conserved F or W. A D gene is named only where the DNA matches it firmly.

>TRBJ1-1|-|TRBV7-8
TGTGCCAGCAGCCTCGACTTAAATGCGAACACTGAAGCTTTCTTT
CASSLDLNANTEAFF
>TRBJ1-5|TRBD1|TRBV27
TGTGCCAGCAGTTTAGGGACAGGTAACAATCAGCCCCAGCATTTT
CASSLGTGNNQPQHF
>TRBJ2-4|TRBD2|TRBV5-1
TGCGCCAGCAGCTCCAAACCCGGCGGGGGAGCGGGGGGCCCCGATAAAAACATTCAGTACTTC
CASSSKPGGGAGGPDKNIQYF
>TRBJ1-1|TRBD1|TRBV7-9
TGTGCCAGCAGCTTAGACAGGGGTTGGGGCACTGAAGCTTTCTTT
CASSLDRGWGTEAFF
>TRBJ1-5|TRBD1|TRBV6-1
TGTGCCAGCAGTGGGCCCCAGGGGGCGCATGGCAATCAGCCCCAGCATTTT
CASSGPQGAHGNQPQHF
>TRBJ1-5|-|TRBV12-3/TRBV12-4
TGTGCCAGCAGTTTCGACTCCCAGCGGCCCCAGCATTTT
CASSFDSQRPQHF
>TRBJ2-3|-|TRBV7-9
TGTGCCACCTCCGCACAGAATCCCACAGATACGCAGTATTTT
CATSAQNPTDTQYF
>TRBJ1-2|-|TRBV7-9
TGTGCCAGCAGCTTAGGTGGGGCTGACTATGGCTACACCTTC
CASSLGGADYGYTF
>TRBJ2-3|TRBD2|TRBV7-3
TGTGCCAGCAGCTTAGGTAGCGGGGGCCATACGTATTTT
CASSLGSGGHTYF
>TRBJ2-3|-|TRBV4-3
TGCGCCAGCAGCCAAAAGGGGGCAGGCGGGGGGCACACAGATACGCAGTATTTT
CASSQKGAGGGHTDTQYF
>TRBJ1-2|-|TRBV5-6
TGTGCCAGCAGGGCGGGGGCAGGGATGTACGGCTACACCTTC
CASRAGAGMYGYTF
>TRBJ2-1|TRBD2|TRBV9
TGTGCCAGCAATTTAGCGGGGGGCAGCGATGAGCAGTTCTTC
CASNLAGGSDEQFF
>TRBJ1-5|TRBD1|TRBV18
TGTGCCAGCTCCCGGGACAGGGGTCAGCCCCAGCATTTT
CASSRDRGQPQHF